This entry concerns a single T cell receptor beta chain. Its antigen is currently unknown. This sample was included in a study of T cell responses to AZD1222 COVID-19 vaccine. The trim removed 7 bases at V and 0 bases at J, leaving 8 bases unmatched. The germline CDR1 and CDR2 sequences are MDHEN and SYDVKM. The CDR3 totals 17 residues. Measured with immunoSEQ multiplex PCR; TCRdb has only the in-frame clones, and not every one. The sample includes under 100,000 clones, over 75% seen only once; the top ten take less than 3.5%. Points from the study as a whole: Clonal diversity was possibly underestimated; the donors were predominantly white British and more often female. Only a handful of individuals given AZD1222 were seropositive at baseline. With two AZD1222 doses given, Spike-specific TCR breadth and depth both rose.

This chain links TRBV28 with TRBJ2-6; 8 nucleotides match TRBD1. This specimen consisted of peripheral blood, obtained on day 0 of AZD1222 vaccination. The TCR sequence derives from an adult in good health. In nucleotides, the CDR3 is TGTGCCAGCACACCTCAGGGGGCGCCCTCTGGGGCCAACGTCCTGACTTTC. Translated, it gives CASTPQGAPSGANVLTF.